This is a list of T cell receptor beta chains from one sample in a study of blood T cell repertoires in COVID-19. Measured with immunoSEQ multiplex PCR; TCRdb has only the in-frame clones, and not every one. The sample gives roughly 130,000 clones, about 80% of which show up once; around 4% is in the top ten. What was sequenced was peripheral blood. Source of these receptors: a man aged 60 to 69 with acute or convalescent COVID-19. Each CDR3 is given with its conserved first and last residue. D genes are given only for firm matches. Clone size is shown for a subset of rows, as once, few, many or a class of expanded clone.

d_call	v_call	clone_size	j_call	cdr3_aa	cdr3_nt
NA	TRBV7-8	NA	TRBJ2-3	CASSQEMGTQYF	TGTGCCAGCAGCCAGGAGATGGGTACGCAGTATTTT
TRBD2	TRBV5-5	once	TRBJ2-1	CASSFGSGSWNEQFF	TGTGCCAGCAGCTTTGGCAGCGGGAGTTGGAATGAGCAGTTCTTC
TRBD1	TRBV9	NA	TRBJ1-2	CASSGQGTSNYGYTF	TGTGCCAGCAGCGGACAGGGAACCTCTAACTATGGCTACACCTTC
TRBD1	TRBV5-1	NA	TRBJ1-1	CASRGTGVITEAFF	TGCGCCAGCAGAGGGACAGGAGTAATCACTGAAGCTTTCTTT
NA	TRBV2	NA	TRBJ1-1	CASSELFKNTEAFF	TGTGCCAGCAGTGAATTGTTCAAGAACACTGAAGCTTTCTTT
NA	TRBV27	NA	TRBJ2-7	CASSPRGPTYEQYF	TGTGCCAGCAGCCCGCGGGGGCCCACCTACGAGCAGTACTTC
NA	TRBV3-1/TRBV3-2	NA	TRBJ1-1	CASTLYARGDTEAFF	TGTGCCAGCACCCTCTACGCCCGCGGGGACACTGAAGCTTTCTTT
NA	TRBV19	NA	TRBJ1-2	CASSGRGLLNYGYTF	TGTGCCAGTAGTGGCAGGGGCCTCTTAAACTATGGCTACACCTTC
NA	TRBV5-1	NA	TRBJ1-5	CASSLEGVNQPQHF	TGCGCCAGCAGCTTGGAGGGGGTCAATCAGCCCCAGCATTTT
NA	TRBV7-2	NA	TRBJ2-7	CASSPREITYEQYF	TGTGCCAGCTCCCCCCGGGAGATAACCTACGAGCAGTACTTC
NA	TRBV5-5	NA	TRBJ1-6	CASSLGQNNSPLHF	TGTGCCAGCAGCTTGGGACAGAATAATTCACCCCTCCACTTT
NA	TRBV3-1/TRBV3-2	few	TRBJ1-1	CASSQVRGVEAFF	TGTGCCAGCAGCCAAGTTCGGGGGGTCGAAGCTTTCTTT
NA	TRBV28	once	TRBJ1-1	CASRGYRGNTEAFF	TGTGCCAGCAGGGGCTATAGGGGGAACACTGAAGCTTTCTTT
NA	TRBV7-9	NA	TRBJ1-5	CASSLDSTNQPQHF	TGTGCCAGCAGCTTGGACAGCACCAATCAGCCCCAGCATTTT
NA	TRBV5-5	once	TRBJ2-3	CASSLEAPDTQYF	TGTGCCAGCAGCTTGGAAGCTCCAGATACGCAGTATTTT
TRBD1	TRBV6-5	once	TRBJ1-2	CASKTDRVYGYTF	TGTGCCAGCAAGACAGACAGGGTTTATGGCTACACCTTC
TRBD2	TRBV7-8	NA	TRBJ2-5	CASSQGQGERERPGGQYF	TGTGCCAGCAGCCAGGGCCAAGGGGAGCGGGAGAGACCGGGGGGCCAGTACTTC
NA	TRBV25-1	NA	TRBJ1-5	CASSEFGGNQPQHF	TGTGCCAGCAGTGAATTCGGGGGCAATCAGCCCCAGCATTTT
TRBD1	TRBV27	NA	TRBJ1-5	CASSFLPGQGQNQPQHF	TGTGCCAGCAGTTTCCTCCCTGGACAGGGCCAAAATCAGCCCCAGCATTTT
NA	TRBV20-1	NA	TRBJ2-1	CSARVATEQFF	TGCAGTGCTAGAGTGGCAACTGAGCAGTTCTTC
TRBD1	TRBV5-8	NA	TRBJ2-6	CASSYTGVRDNVLTF	TGTGCCAGCAGCTACACAGGGGTGAGGGACAACGTCCTGACTTTC
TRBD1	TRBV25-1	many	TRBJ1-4	CASSLTGVEKLFF	TGTGCCAGCAGCCTAACAGGGGTAGAAAAACTGTTTTTT
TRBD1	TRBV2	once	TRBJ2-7	CASSGGGDYEQYF	TGTGCCAGCAGTGGAGGGGGCGACTACGAGCAGTACTTC
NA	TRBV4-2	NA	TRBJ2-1	CASSHRPQRDVWSEQFF	TGTGCCAGCAGCCACCGGCCCCAGCGAGACGTCTGGAGTGAGCAGTTCTTC
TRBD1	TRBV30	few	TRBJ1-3	CALIRDRGSGNTIYF	TGTGCGCTAATCCGGGACAGGGGGTCTGGAAACACCATATATTTT
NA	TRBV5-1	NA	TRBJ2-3	CASSLGSKDTDTQYF	TGCGCCAGCAGCTTGGGTAGCAAAGACACAGATACGCAGTATTTT
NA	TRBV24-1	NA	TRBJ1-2	CATSASTGFSYGYTF	TGTGCCACCAGTGCCTCTACAGGGTTCTCCTATGGCTACACCTTC
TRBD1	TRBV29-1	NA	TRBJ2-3	CSVEGRDRGTDTQYF	TGCAGCGTTGAAGGCCGGGACAGGGGAACAGATACGCAGTATTTT
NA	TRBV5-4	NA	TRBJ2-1	CASSLLRANTYNEQFF	TGTGCCAGCAGCTTACTCCGAGCGAATACTTACAATGAGCAGTTCTTC
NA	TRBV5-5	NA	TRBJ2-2	CASSLASSGTNTGELFF	TGTGCCAGCAGCTTGGCCAGCAGCGGTACGAACACCGGGGAGCTGTTTTTT
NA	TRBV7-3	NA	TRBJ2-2	CASSAAGGLQTGELFF	TGTGCCAGCAGCGCAGCGGGCGGGCTCCAGACCGGGGAGCTGTTTTTT
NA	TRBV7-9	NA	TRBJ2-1	CASSLLQGFRNEQFF	TGTGCCAGCAGCTTATTACAGGGATTCCGGAATGAGCAGTTCTTC
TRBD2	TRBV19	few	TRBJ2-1	CASSWTRFNEQFF	TGTGCCAGTAGTTGGACTAGGTTCAATGAGCAGTTCTTC
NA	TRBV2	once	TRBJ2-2	CASRTTGEEWGELFF	TGTGCCAGCAGGACGACAGGCGAGGAATGGGGGGAGCTGTTTTTT
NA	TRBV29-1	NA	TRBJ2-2	CSVEDWSKATGELFF	TGCAGCGTTGAAGATTGGAGTAAGGCCACCGGGGAGCTGTTTTTT
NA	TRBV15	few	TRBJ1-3	CATRQDSGNTIYF	TGTGCCACCAGGCAGGACTCTGGAAACACCATATATTTT
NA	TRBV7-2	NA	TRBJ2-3	CASSPAPRGASTDTQYF	TGTGCCAGCAGCCCGGCCCCCCGGGGGGCTAGCACAGATACGCAGTATTTT
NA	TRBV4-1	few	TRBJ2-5	CASSQGGGQEVAETQYF	TGCGCCAGCAGCCAAGGGGGGGGACAGGAAGTCGCGGAGACCCAGTACTTC
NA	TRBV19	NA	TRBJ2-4	CASNGGQRNIQYF	TGTGCCAGTAACGGGGGACAGAGAAACATTCAGTACTTC
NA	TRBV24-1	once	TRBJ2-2	CATSDLGELFF	TGTGCCACCAGTGACCTCGGGGAGCTGTTTTTT
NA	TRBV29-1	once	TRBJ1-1	CSVGRGAFF	TGCAGCGTTGGGAGAGGAGCTTTCTTT
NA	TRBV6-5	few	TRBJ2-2	CASSLQRVGELFF	TGTGCCAGCAGTCTACAGAGGGTCGGCGAGCTGTTTTTT